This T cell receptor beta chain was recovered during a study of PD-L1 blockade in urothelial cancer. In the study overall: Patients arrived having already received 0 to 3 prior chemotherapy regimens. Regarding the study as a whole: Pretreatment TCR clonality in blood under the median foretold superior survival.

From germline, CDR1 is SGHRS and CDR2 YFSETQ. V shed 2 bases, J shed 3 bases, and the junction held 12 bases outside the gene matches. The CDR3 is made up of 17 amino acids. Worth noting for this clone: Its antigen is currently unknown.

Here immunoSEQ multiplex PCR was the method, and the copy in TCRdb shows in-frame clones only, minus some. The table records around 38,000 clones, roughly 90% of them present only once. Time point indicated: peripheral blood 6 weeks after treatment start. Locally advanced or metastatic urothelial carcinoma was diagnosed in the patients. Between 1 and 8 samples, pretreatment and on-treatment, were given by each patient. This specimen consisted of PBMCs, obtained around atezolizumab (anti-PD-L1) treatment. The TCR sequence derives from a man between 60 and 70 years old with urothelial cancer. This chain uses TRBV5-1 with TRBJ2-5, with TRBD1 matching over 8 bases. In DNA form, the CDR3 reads TGCGCCAGCAGCTTATCTACCAGGGGGCGCGGGAAAGAGACCCAGTACTTC. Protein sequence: CASSLSTRGRGKETQYF. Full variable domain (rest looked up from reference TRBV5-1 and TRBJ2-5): KAGVTQTPRYLIKTRGQQVTLSCSPISGHRSVSWYQQTPGQGLQFLFEYFSETQRNKGNFPGRFSGRQFSNSRSEMNVSTLELGDSALYLCASSLSTRGRGKETQYFGPGTRLLVL.